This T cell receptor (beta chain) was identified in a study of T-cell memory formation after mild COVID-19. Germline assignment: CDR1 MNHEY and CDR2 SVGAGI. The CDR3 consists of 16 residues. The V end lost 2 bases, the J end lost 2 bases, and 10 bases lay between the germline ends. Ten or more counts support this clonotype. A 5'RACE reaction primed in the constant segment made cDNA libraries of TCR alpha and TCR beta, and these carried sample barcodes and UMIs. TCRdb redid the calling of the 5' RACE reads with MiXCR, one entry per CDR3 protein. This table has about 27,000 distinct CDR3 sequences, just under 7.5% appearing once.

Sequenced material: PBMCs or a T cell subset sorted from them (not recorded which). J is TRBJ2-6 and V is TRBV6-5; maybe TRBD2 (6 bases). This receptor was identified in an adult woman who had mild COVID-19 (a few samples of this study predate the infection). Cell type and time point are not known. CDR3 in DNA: TGTGCCAGCAGTTACAAATGGAGGGCTGGGGCCAACGTCCTGACTTTC. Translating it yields CASSYKWRAGANVLTF.